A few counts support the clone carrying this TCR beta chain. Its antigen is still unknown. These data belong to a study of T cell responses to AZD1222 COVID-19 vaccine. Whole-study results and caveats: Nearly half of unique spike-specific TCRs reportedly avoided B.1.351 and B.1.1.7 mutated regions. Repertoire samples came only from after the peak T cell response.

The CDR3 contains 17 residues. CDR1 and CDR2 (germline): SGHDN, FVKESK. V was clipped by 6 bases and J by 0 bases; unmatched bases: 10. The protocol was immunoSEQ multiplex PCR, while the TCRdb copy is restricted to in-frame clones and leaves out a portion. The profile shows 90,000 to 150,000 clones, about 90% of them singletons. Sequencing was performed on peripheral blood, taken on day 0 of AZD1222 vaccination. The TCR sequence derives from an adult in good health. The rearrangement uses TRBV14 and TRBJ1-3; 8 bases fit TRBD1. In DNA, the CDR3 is TGTGCCAGCAGACAGTCCATGACAGGGGACTCTGGAAACACCATATATTTT. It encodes CASRQSMTGDSGNTIYF.